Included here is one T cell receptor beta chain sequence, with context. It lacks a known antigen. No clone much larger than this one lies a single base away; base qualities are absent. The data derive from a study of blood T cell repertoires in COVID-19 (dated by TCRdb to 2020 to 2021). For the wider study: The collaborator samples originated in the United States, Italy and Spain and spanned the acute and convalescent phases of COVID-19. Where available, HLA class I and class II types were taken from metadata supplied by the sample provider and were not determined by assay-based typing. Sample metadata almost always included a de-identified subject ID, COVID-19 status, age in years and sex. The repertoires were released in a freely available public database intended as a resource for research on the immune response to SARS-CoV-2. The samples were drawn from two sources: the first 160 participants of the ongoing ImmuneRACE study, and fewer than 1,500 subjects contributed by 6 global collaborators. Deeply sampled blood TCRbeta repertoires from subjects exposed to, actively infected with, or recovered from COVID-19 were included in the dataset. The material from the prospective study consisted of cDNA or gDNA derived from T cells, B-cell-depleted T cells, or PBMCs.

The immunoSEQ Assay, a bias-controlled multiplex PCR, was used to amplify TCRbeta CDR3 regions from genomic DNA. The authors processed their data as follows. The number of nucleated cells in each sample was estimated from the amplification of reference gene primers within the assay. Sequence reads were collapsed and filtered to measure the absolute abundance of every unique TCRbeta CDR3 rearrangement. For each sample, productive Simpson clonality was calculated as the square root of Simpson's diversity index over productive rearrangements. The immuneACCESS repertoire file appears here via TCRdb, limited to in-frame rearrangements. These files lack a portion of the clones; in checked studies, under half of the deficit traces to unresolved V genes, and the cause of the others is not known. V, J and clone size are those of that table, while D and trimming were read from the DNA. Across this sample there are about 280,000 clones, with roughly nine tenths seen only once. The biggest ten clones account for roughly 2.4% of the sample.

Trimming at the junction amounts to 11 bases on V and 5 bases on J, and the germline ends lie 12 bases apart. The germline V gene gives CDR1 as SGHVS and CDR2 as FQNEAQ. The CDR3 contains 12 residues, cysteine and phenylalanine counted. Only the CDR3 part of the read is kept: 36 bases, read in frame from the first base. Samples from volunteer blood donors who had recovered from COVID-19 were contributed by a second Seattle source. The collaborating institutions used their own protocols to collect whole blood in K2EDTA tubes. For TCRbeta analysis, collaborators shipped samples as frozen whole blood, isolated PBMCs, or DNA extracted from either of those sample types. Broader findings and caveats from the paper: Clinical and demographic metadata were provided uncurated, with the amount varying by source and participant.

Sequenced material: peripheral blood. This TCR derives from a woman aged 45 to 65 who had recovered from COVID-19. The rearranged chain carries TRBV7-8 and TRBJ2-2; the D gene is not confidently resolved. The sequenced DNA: TGTGCCCAGCAGGTTTGGACCGGGGAGCTGTTTTTT. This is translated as CAQQVWTGELFF.